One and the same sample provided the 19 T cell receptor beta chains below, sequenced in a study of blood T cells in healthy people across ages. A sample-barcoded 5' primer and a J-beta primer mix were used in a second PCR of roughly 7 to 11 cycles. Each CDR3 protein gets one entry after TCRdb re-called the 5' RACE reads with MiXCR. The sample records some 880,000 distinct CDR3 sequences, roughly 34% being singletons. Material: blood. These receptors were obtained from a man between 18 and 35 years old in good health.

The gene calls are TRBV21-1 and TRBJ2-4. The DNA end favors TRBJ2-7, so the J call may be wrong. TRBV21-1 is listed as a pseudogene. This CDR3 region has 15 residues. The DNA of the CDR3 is TGTGCCAGCAGCAAAGCGACCCGACAAGCCTACGAGCAGTACTTC. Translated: CASSKATRQAYEQYF.

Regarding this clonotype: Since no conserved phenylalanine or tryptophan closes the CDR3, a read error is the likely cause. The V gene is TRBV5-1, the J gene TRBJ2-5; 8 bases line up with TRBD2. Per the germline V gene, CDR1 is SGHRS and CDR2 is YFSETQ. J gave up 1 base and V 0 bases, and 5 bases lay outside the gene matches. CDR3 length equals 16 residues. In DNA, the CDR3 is TGCGCCAGCAGCTTGGAAGCGGGGGCCGTCCAAGAGACCCAGTACATC. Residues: CASSLEAGAVQETQYI.

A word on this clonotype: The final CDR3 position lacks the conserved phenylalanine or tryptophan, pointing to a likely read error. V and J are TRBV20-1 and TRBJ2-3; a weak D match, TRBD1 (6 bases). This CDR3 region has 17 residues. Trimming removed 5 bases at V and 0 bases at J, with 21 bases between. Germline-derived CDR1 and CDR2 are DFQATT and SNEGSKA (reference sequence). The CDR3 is CSARQIQGRPSTDTQYY. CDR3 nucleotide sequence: TGCAGTGCTCGCCAGATACAGGGACGACCCAGCACAGATACGCAGTATTAT.

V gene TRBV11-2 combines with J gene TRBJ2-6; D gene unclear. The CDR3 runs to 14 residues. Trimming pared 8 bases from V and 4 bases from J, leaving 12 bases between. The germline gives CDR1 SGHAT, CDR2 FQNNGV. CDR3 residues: CASVDLGGANVLTF. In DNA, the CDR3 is TGTGCCAGCGTTGACCTAGGGGGGGCCAACGTCCTGACTTTC.

DNA for the CDR3: TGTGCCAGCAGCCAAGAGCAGGGGGTGAACACTGAAGCTTTCTTT. Translated: CASSQEQGVNTEAFF. The chain combines TRBV3-1 with TRBJ1-1, with 7 bases fitting TRBD1. Germline V CDR1 and CDR2: LGHDT, YNNKEL (reference sequence). The CDR3 contains 15 residues. V gave up 0 bases and J gave up 0 bases; unmatched junction bases: 1.

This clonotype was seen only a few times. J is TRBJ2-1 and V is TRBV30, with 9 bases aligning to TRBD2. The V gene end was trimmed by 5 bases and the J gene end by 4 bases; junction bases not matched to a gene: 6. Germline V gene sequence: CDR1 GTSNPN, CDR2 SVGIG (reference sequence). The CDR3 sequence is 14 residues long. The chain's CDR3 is CAWGISGGYNEQFF. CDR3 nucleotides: TGTGCCTGGGGGATAAGCGGGGGGTACAATGAGCAGTTCTTC.

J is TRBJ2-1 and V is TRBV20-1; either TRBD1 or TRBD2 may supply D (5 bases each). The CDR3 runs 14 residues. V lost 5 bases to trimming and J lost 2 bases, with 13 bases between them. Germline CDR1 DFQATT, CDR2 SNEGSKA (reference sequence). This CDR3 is CSAPQLGAYNEQFF. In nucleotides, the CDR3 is TGCAGTGCTCCTCAACTAGGGGCCTACAATGAGCAGTTCTTC.

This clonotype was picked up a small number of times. The CDR3 DNA sequence: TGTGCCAGCAGCCACTCGCGCGCAGGGGTCATGAACACTGAAGCTTTCTTT. Protein sequence: CASSHSRAGVMNTEAFF. J is TRBJ1-1 and V is TRBV7-8, with a weak D call TRBD1 (6 bases). The CDR3 has 17 amino acids. Deletions cut 5 bases from V and 0 bases from J, with 19 bases between. Germline CDR1 and CDR2: SGHVS and FQNEAQ.

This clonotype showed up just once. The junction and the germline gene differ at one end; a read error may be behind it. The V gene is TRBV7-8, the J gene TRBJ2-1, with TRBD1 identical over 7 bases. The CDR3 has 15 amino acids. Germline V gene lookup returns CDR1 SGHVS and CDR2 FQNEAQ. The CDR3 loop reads CASSKVQGKWNEQFF. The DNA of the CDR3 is TGTGCTAGCAGCAAAGTACAGGGGAAATGGAATGAGCAGTTCTTC.

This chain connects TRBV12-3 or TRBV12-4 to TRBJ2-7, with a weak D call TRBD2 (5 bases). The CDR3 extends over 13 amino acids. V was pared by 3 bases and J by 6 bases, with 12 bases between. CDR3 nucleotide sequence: TGTGCCAGCAGTTTGAAAAGGGCGGGCGAGCAGTACTTC. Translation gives CASSLKRAGEQYF.

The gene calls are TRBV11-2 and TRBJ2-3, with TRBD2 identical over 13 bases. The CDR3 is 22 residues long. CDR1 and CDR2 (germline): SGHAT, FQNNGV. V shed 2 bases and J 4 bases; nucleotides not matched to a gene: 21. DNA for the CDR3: TGTGCCAGCAGCTTAATCTTTAGAAGTCGACTAGCGGGGGGCTCCGGGCCAGATACGCAGTATTTT. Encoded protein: CASSLIFRSRLAGGSGPDTQYF.

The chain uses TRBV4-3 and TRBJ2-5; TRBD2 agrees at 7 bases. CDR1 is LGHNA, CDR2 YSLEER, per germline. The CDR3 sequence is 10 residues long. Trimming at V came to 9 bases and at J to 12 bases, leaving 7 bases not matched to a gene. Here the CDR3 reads CARGGQGKYF. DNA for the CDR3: TGCGCCAGGGGAGGGCAGGGAAAGTACTTC.

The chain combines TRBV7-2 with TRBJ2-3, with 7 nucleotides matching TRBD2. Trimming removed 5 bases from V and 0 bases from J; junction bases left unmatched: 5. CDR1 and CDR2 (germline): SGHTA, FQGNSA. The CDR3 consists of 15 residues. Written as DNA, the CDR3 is TGTGCCAGCAGCCAGGCAGCGGGGAGCACAGATACGCAGTATTTT. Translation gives CASSQAAGSTDTQYF.

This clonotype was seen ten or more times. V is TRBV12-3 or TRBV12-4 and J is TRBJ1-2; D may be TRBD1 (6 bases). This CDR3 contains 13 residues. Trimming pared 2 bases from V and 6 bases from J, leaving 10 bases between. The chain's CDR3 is CASSLYGGHGYTF. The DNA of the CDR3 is TGTGCCAGCAGTTTATATGGGGGGCATGGCTACACCTTC.

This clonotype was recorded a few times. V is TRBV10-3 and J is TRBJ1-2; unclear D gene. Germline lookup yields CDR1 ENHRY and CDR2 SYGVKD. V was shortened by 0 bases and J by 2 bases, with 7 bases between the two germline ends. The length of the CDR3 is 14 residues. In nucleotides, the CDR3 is TGTGCCATCAGTGAGTCGCTTACCAACTATGGCTACACCTTC. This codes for CAISESLTNYGYTF.

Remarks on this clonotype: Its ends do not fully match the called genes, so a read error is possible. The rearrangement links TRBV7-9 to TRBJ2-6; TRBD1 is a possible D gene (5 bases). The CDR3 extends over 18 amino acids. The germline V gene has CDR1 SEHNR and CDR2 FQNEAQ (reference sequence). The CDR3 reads CASSLERTTPSGANALTF. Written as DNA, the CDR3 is TGTGCCAGCAGCTTAGAGAGAACCACACCCTCTGGGGCCAACGCCCTGACTTTC.

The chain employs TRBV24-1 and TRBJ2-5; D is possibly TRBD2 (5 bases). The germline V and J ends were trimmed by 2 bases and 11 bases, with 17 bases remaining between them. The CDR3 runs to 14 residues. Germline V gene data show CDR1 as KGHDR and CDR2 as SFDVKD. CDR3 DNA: TGTGCCACCAGTGATTCAAGGAGGCGTAATGAGCAGTACTTC. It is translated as CATSDSRRRNEQYF.

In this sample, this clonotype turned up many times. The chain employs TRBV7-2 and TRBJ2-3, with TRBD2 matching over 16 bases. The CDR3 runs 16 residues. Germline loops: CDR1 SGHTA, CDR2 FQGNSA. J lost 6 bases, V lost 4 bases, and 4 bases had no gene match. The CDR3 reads CASSSGLAGGFDTQYF. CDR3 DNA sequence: TGTGCCAGCAGCTCGGGACTAGCGGGGGGGTTCGATACGCAGTATTTT.

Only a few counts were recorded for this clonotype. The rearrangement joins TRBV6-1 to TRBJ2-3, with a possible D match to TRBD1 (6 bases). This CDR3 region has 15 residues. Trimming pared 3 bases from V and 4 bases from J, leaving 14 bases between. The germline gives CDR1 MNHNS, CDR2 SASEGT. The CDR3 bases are TGTGCCAGCAGTGAGGACACAGGGAGCCCAGATACGCAGTATTTT. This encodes CASSEDTGSPDTQYF.